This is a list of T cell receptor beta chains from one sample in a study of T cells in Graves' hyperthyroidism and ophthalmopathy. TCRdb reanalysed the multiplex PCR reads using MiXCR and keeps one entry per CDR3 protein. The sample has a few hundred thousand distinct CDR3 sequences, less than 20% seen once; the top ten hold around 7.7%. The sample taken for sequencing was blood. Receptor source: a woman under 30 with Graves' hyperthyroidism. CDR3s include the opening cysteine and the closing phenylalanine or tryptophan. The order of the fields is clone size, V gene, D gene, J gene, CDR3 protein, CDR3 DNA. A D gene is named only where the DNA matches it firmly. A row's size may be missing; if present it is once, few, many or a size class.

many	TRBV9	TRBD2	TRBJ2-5	CASSPYLAGGSETQYF	TGTGCCAGCAGCCCCTACCTAGCGGGGGGGTCGGAGACCCAGTACTTC
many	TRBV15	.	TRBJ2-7	CATSRDLRDPAYEQYF	TGTGCCACCAGCAGAGATCTACGGGACCCAGCCTACGAGCAGTACTTC
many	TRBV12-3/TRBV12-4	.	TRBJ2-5	CASSFLSQGEAQYF	TGTGCCAGCAGTTTCCTGTCCCAGGGCGAGGCCCAGTACTTC
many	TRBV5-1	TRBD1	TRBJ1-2	CASSLEQGAYGYTF	TGCGCCAGCAGCTTGGAACAGGGGGCCTATGGCTACACCTTC
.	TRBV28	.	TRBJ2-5	CASSRLDQEIQYF	TGTGCCAGCAGTAGACTAGACCAAGAGATCCAGTACTTC
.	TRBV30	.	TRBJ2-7	CAWKKSYEQYF	TGTGCCTGGAAGAAATCCTACGAGCAGTACTTC
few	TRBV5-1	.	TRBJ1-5	CASSLEGFQPQHF	TGCGCCAGCAGCTTGGAAGGTTTTCAGCCCCAGCATTTT
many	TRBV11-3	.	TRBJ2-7	CASSRGWEEQYF	TGTGCCAGCAGCCGCGGATGGGAAGAGCAGTACTTC
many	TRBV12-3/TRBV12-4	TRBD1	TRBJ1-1	CASSMGQAAAEAFF	TGTGCCAGCAGCATGGGACAGGCGGCGGCTGAAGCTTTCTTT
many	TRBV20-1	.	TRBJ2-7	CSGLTELYEQYF	TGCAGTGGCCTGACAGAATTATACGAGCAGTACTTC
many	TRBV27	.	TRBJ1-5	CASSPGGYYSNQPQHF	TGTGCCAGCAGCCCTGGGGGTTACTATAGCAATCAGCCCCAGCATTTT
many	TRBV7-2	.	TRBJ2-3	CASSIGGWGGQDTQYF	TGTGCCAGCAGCATCGGGGGCTGGGGGGGCCAAGATACGCAGTATTTT
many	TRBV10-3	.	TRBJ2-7	CAISANRDTSYEQYF	TGTGCCATCAGTGCAAACCGGGACACCTCCTACGAGCAGTACTTC
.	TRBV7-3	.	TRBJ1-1	CASSLGHPSPTEAFF	TGTGCCAGCAGCTTAGGGCATCCTAGCCCCACTGAAGCTTTCTTT
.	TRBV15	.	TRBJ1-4	CATSRDGKGSEKLFF	TGTGCCACCAGCAGAGATGGTAAAGGGAGTGAAAAACTGTTTTTT
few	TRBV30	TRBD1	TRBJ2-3	CAWDRGGADTQYF	TGTGCCTGGGACAGGGGGGGGGCAGATACGCAGTATTTT
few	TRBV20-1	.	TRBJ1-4	CSAWWATNEKLFF	TGCAGTGCTTGGTGGGCAACTAATGAAAAACTGTTTTTT
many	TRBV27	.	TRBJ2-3	CASGLRIAEASTDTQYF	TGTGCCAGCGGGTTGAGAATAGCGGAGGCTAGCACAGATACGCAGTATTTT
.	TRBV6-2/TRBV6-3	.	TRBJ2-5	CASSDGAQETQYF	TGTGCCAGCAGTGACGGAGCCCAAGAGACCCAGTACTTC
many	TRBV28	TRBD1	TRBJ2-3	CASRGGGWNTDTQYF	TGTGCCTCCCGAGGGGGCGGCTGGAACACAGATACGCAGTATTTT
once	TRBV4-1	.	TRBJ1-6	CASSYENSPLHF	TGCGCCAGCAGCTACGAGAATTCACCCCTCCACTTT
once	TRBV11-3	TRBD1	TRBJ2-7	CASSGGTGVYEQYF	TGTGCCAGCAGTGGTGGGACAGGGGTCTACGAGCAGTACTTC
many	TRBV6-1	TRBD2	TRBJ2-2	CASRRGGNGELFF	TGTGCCAGCCGTCGGGGGGGCAACGGGGAGCTGTTTTTT
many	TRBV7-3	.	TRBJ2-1	CASSLARTSYNEQFF	TGTGCCAGCAGCTTAGCTCGGACCTCCTACAATGAGCAGTTCTTC
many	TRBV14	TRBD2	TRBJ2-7	CASSQGGLANHEQYF	TGTGCCAGCAGCCAAGGGGGACTAGCGAACCACGAGCAGTACTTC
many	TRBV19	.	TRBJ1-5	CASSYRVYQPQHF	TGTGCCAGTAGTTACAGGGTTTATCAGCCCCAGCATTTT
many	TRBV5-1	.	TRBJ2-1	CASSLGQRADRDEQFF	TGCGCCAGCAGCTTGGGGCAGCGGGCGGATCGGGATGAGCAGTTCTTC
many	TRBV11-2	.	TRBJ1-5	CASSLGDSNQPQHF	TGTGCCAGCAGCTTAGGGGATAGCAATCAGCCCCAGCATTTT
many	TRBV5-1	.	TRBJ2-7	CASSLGSAGYEQYF	TGCGCCAGCAGCTTGGGGAGTGCGGGGTACGAGCAGTACTTC
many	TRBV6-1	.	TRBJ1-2	CASRTRSGSWVNYGYTF	TGTGCCAGCAGAACAAGGTCAGGGAGCTGGGTTAACTATGGCTACACCTTC
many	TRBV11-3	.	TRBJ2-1	CASSLTGGVGDEQFF	TGTGCCAGCAGCTTAACAGGGGGGGTGGGGGATGAGCAGTTCTTC
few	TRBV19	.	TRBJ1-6	CASSRTGSYNSPLHF	TGTGCCAGTAGTAGAACAGGTTCCTATAATTCACCCCTCCACTTT